This TCR beta chain comes out of a study of T cells in Graves' hyperthyroidism and ophthalmopathy. Researchers amplified the TCR beta CDR3 regions from RNA transcripts. HTBI primers were used for first-round RT-PCR of the TCR CDR3. One entry per CDR3 protein results from TCRdb running MiXCR on the multiplex PCR reads. This repertoire shows roughly 380,000 distinct CDR3 sequences, approximately 15% found once; its top ten account for about a fifth. This receptor was taken from a man aged 30 to 45 with Graves' hyperthyroidism that later progressed to Graves' ophthalmopathy. The sequenced sample consisted of blood.

CDR3: CASSGTRQGSPLHF. CDR3 bases: TGTGCCAGCAGTGGGACACGGCAGGGGTCACCCCTCCACTTT. This chain connects TRBV6-1 to TRBJ1-6, with D perhaps matching TRBD1 (6 bases). Per germline, CDR1 MNHNS and CDR2 SASEGT. With 4 bases removed from V and 10 bases from J, the gap between germline ends came to 14 bases. CDR3 size: 14 residues.